The present entry profiles one TCR beta chain with its context. Profiled with immunoSEQ multiplex PCR; TCRdb holds only in-frame clones, not every one. The repertoire has some 96,000 clones, roughly 89% of them found once; the top ten carry 15% to 20%. The sample is drawn from a study of T cell responses to AZD1222 COVID-19 vaccine. V was cut by 0 bases and J by 1 base, with 15 bases left in between. Germline CDR1 reads LGHDT; CDR2 reads YNNKEL (reference sequence). The CDR3 loop spans 17 amino acids. The chain uses TRBV3-1 (or the pseudogene TRBV3-2) and TRBJ1-1; tentative D call: TRBD1 (6 bases). This specimen consisted of peripheral blood, obtained on day 0 of AZD1222 vaccination. The source is an adult in good health. The CDR3 protein is CASSQDLAGAGNTEAFF. The CDR3 region has the DNA TGTGCCAGCAGCCAAGATCTGGCAGGGGCTGGGAACACTGAAGCTTTCTTT.